This T cell receptor beta chain emerged from a study of shared clonotypes between healthy human individuals. Whole-study context: Three plates were used per donor for CD4 naive, three for CD4 memory, two for CD8 naive and one for CD8 memory. Points from the study as a whole: Naive subsets tended to show greater estimated richness than memory subsets.

Germline CDR1 MNHEY, CDR2 SMNVEV (reference sequence). The CDR3 is 16 amino acids. V shed 4 bases and J shed 1 base, with 13 bases lying between them. In the case of this clone: The antigen remains undetermined.

Assay runs were performed at deep level. Assay used: immunoSEQ multiplex PCR; TCRdb lists only in-frame clones, some missing. The sample shows over 2,000,000 clones, just over 90% of them seen only once. Positive CCR7 selection of CD45RO-negative cells yielded the naive CD8 cells, and terminally differentiated effector memory CD45RA+ cells were excluded. The chain recombines TRBV27 with TRBJ2-2; D is unclear. The sample taken for sequencing was naive CD8+ T cells from PBMCs. This sequence originates from a man aged 18 to 29 in good health. Some clones in this sample may be carry-over from other donors' samples. CDR3 coding DNA: TGTGCCAGCAGTTCCCGAGATTTCGAGAACACCGGGGAGCTGTTTTTT. It translates to CASSSRDFENTGELFF.